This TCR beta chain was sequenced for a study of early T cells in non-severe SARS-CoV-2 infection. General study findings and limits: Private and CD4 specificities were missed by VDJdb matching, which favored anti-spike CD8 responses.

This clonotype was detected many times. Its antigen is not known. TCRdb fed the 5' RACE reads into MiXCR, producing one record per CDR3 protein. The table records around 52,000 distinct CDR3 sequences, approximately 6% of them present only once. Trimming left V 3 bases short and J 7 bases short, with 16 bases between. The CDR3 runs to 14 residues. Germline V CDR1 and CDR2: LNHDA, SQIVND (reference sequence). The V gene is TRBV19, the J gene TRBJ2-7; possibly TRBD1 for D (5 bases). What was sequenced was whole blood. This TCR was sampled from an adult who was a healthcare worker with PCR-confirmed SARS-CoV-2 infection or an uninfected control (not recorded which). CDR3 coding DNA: TGTGCCAGTAGTATCAGGGTCCCCATGGGTGAGCAGTACTTC. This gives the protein CASSIRVPMGEQYF.